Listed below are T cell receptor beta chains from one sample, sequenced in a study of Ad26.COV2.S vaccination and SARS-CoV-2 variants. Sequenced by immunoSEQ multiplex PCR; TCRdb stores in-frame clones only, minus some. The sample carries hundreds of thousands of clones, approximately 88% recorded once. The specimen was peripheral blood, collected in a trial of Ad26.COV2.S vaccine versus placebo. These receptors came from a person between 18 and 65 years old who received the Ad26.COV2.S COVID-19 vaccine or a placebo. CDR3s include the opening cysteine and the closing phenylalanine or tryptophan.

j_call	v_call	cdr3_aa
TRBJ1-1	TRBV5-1	CASRTVNTEAFF
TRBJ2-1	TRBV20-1	CSARRSGEQFF
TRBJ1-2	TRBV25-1	CASSDLGTGDVYGYTF
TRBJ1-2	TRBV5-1	CASSSHGTDNYGYTF
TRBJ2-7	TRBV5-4	CASSLAKGLPYEQYF
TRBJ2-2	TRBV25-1	CASGTALNTGELFF
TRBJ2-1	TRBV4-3	CASSPDLGSYNEQFF
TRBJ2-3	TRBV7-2	CASSLTGTGTTDTQYF
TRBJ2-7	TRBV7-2	CASSSQGAEQYF
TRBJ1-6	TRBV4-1	CASSQGTVNSPLHF
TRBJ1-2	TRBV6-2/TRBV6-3	CASSYRSRDGYTF
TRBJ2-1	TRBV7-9	CASSFFGRRSYNEQFF
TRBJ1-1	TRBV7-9	CASSPYGTGSEAFF
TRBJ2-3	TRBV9	CASSQTSGGTLSTDTQYF
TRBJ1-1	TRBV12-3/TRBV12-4	CASSFWRGEAFF
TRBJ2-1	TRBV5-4	CASSKVGTSGRFGNEQFF
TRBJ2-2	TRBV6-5	CASKPAGGNTGELFF
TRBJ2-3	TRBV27	CASSLRGTGGNTQYF
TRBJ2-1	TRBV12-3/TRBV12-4	CASSQRDEQFF
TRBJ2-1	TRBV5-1	CASSLAGGRAVNEQFF
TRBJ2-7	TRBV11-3	CASTPPRREYCEQYF
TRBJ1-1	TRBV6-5	CASSKSGTGGTEAFF
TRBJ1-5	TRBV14	CASSLGANQPQHF
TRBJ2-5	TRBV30	CAWSVGGPETQYF
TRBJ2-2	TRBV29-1	CSVRAGGNTGELFF
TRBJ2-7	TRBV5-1	CASSFGGELYEQYF
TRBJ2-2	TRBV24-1	CATSGQLNTGELFF
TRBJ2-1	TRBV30	CAWSLGQIFYNEQFF
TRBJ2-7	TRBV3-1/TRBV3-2	CASSPPWTGIYEQYF
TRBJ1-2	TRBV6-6	CASSEGTGGRGGYTF
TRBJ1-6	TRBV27	CASSLMGNHNSPLHF
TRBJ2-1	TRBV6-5	CASWGQGHEQFF
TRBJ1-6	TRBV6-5	CASSRESYNSPLHF
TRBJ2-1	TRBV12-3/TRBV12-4	CASSLVNYNEQFF
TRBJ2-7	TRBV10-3	CAIRNQGAYEQYF
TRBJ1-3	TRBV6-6	CASSYSGGLGGNTIYF
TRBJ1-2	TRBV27	CASSWDRGNYGYTF
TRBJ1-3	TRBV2	CASSDRGASGNTIYF
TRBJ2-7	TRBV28	CATRKGGTRYEQYF
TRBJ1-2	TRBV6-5	CASSYSDSSYGYTF
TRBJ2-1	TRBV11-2	CASSLVPGYNEQFF
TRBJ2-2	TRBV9	CASSVERPGTPKDDTGELFF
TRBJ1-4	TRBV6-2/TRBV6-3	CASSSGQANEKLFF
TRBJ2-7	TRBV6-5	CASTTGHISYEQYF
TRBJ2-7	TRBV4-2	CASSQNRGLAGAEQYF
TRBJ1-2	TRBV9	CASSHHPSLPGQDAYGYTF
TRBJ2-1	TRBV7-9	CASSFSLSSYNEQFF
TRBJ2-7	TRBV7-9	CASSLGDRNYEQYF
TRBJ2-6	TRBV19	CASQRGTVPSGANVLTF
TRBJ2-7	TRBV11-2	CASQPGQRSYEQYF
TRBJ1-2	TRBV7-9	CASSLRDRGYGYTF
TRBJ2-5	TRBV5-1	CASSVFLGGETQYF
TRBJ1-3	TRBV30	CAWTPPQGSSGNTIYF
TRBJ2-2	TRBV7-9	CASSRKPGLGDTGELFF